This T cell receptor beta chain was captured by sequencing in a study of blood T cell repertoires in COVID-19. This CDR3 contains 12 residues. Per germline, CDR1 MNHEY and CDR2 SVGEGT. V shed 5 bases and J shed 8 bases, with 12 bases lying between them. Original processing notes: Reference gene primer amplification yielded estimated nucleated cell counts. Clones were read by immunoSEQ multiplex PCR, and TCRdb kept only the in-frame ones, dropping some. V, J and clone size are taken as reported in that table, and D and trimming were inferred from the DNA itself. The table lists about 240,000 clones, over 75% of them singletons, with 1.5% to 2% in the top ten.

Material for sequencing was peripheral blood. The J gene is TRBJ1-2, the V gene TRBV6-2 or TRBV6-3; D perhaps matches TRBD1 (6 bases). This clonotype originated in a man younger than 40 who had recovered from COVID-19. CDR3 nucleotide sequence: TGTGCCAGCAGTCAACAGGGTTACGGCTACACCTTC. Encoded protein: CASSQQGYGYTF.